This T cell receptor (beta chain) is from a study of T cell responses to AZD1222 COVID-19 vaccine. As for this clone: The antigen remains undetermined.

Findings and limits, study-wide: The sample set comprised mostly white British donors with more females, and clonal diversity was possibly underestimated. Targets within unmutated variant regions were reportedly found for nearly half of spike-specific TCRs.

Only in-frame clones appear in the TCRdb table, and some are missing; sequencing was by immunoSEQ multiplex PCR. The table lists 80,000 to 90,000 clones, approximately 90% of them singletons. V lost 2 bases and J lost 4, with 6 bases in between. Germline V gene data show CDR1 as MNHEY and CDR2 as SVGEGT. The CDR3 contains 12 residues. This receptor was identified in an adult in good health. The input for sequencing was peripheral blood, taken on day 0 of AZD1222 vaccination. The chain carries TRBV6-2 or TRBV6-3 and TRBJ2-7; D call uncertain. As DNA, the CDR3 is TGTGCCAGCAGTTACAGGGTTTACGAGCAGTACTTC. Protein sequence: CASSYRVYEQYF.